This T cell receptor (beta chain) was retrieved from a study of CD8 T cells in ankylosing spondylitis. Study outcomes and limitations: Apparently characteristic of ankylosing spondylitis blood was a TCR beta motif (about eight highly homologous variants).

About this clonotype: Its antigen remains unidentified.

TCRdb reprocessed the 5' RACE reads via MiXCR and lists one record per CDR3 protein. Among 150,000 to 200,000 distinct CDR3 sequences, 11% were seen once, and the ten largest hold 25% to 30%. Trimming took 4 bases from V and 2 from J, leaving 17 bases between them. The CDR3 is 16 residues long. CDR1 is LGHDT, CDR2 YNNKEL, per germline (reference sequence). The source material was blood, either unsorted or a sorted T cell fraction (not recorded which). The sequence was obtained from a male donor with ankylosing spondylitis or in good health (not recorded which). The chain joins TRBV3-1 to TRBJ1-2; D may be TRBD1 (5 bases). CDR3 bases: TGTGCCAGCAGCCCACTAAGATCGAGACAGAACTATGGCTACACCTTC. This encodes CASSPLRSRQNYGYTF.